These 8 T cell receptor beta chains were sequenced from one sample in a study of cytomegalovirus exposure and HLA in healthy donors. 13 Jbeta primers and 60 Vbeta primers were used for the PCR. TCRdb's copy holds only in-frame clones and misses some; the assay was immunoSEQ multiplex PCR. Of about 230,000 clones listed, roughly 73% are singletons. The sequencing sample was made of PBMCs. The receptor set was obtained from a boy between 5 and 17 years old in good health and CMV-seronegative.

This chain joins TRBV30 and TRBJ2-6, with a possible D match to TRBD2 (6 bases). CDR3 size: 18 residues. The V end was cut by 0 bases, the J end by 4 bases, with 19 bases between. Germline lookup yields CDR1 GTSNPN and CDR2 SVGIG (reference sequence). The CDR3 DNA is TGTGCCTGGAGTGTACGTGGGGGACTCATCTCAGGGGCCAACGTCCTGACTTTC. This translates into CAWSVRGGLISGANVLTF.

Written as DNA, the CDR3 is TGTGCCAGCACGCGGAACCTTGGGGAAAAACTGTTTTTT. Amino acids: CASTRNLGEKLFF. The rearrangement links TRBV6-1 to TRBJ1-4; D uncertain. The CDR3 has 13 amino acids. V lost 7 bases to trimming and J lost 8 bases, with 14 bases between them. CDR1 is MNHNS, CDR2 SASEGT, per germline.

The V and J genes are TRBV20-1 and TRBJ2-7; D not certain. In germline, CDR1 is DFQATT, CDR2 SNEGSKA (reference sequence). The CDR3 totals 11 residues. Trimming took off 5 bases at V and 2 bases at J, with 7 bases between the two ends. The CDR3 nucleotides read TGCAGTGCTTTAATAGCCTACGAGCAGTACTTC. Protein sequence: CSALIAYEQYF.

There are a few counts of this clone. The V call is TRBV6-5, the J call TRBJ1-4; 8 bases align to TRBD1. The CDR3 is 14 amino acids. Germline lookup yields CDR1 MNHEY and CDR2 SVGAGI. V lost 4 bases and J lost 7; bases outside the gene matches: 5. CDR3 in DNA: TGTGCCAGCAGTTCCGGGACAGGATCTGAAAAACTGTTTTTT. Its translation is CASSSGTGSEKLFF.

The rearrangement links TRBV11-2 to TRBJ2-7, with 9 bases lining up with TRBD1. The V gene's germline CDR1 is SGHAT and CDR2 FQNNGV. Germline trimming cut 2 bases from V and 5 bases from J; bases unmatched to any gene: 10. The CDR3 is made up of 16 amino acids. The DNA for the CDR3 is TGTGCCAGCAGCTTAAAGCCACAGGGGGCCAGGGACGAGCAGTACTTC. This gives the protein CASSLKPQGARDEQYF.

The V and J genes are TRBV27 and TRBJ1-5; D perhaps matches TRBD1 (5 bases). Germline V gene sequence: CDR1 MNHEY, CDR2 SMNVEV (reference sequence). Trimming took off 2 bases at V and 0 bases at J, with 11 bases between the two ends. This CDR3 spans 16 amino acids. CDR3 protein: CASSLGAAYSNQPQHF. The DNA for the CDR3 is TGTGCCAGCAGTTTAGGGGCAGCTTATAGCAATCAGCCCCAGCATTTT.

The chain couples TRBV2 to TRBJ2-2, with a possible D match to TRBD2 (6 bases). The CDR3 length is 17 residues. CDR1 SNHLY and CDR2 FYNNEI come from the germline V gene. Trimming cost V 7 bases and J 3 bases, with 21 bases left between them. The CDR3 sequence is CASKSGLPPTDTGELFF. CDR3 sequence (DNA): TGTGCCAGCAAATCGGGACTCCCACCGACGGACACCGGGGAGCTGTTTTTT.

This chain connects TRBV11-2 to TRBJ2-7; D remains ambiguous. The V gene lost 5 bases and the J gene lost 0 bases, with 11 bases spanning the gap. This CDR3 spans 14 amino acids. Germline V lookup: CDR1 SGHAT, CDR2 FQNNGV. The CDR3 DNA sequence: TGTGCCAGCAGCCGACGAGGCCTCTCCTACGAGCAGTACTTC. Translated: CASSRRGLSYEQYF.